The 28 T cell receptor beta chains presented below share a single source sample, sequenced in a study of cytomegalovirus exposure and HLA in healthy donors. Clones were read by immunoSEQ multiplex PCR, and TCRdb kept only the in-frame ones, dropping some. Here the sample spans about 350,000 clones, around 90% being singletons. Source material: PBMCs. These receptor sequences come from a woman in her thirties in good health and CMV-seropositive.

The chain uses TRBV29-1 and TRBJ2-3; perhaps D is TRBD1 or TRBD2 (6 bases each). Trimming cost V 5 bases and J 2 bases, with 14 bases left between them. CDR3 length equals 14 residues. The germline V gene encodes CDR1 SQVTM and CDR2 ANQGSEA. The CDR3 sequence: CSVPKGGSTDTQYF. The CDR3, as DNA: TGCAGCGTTCCCAAGGGGGGATCCACAGATACGCAGTATTTT.

The rearrangement links TRBV28 to TRBJ2-7, with 8 bases identical to TRBD1. From germline, CDR1 is MDHEN and CDR2 SYDVKM. The CDR3 length is 14 residues. V shed 3 bases and J 3 bases; nucleotides not matched to a gene: 4. For the CDR3, the DNA is TGTGCCAGCAGTTTTAGGACAGGGAGCTACGAGCAGTACTTC. Encoded protein: CASSFRTGSYEQYF. Looking up the rest from reference TRBV28 and TRBJ2-7 gives the full variable domain: DVKVTQSSRYLVKRTGEKVFLECVQDMDHENMFWYRQDPGLGLRLIYFSYDVKMKEKGDIPEGYSVSREKKERFSLILESASTNQTSMYLCASSFRTGSYEQYFGPGTRLTVT.

The chain joins TRBV7-3 to TRBJ2-3; no clear D gene. Germline-derived CDR1 and CDR2 are SGHTA and FQGTGA. CDR3 length equals 13 residues. The ends were cut back, 5 bases at V and 4 bases at J, with 10 bases in the middle. The CDR3 sequence: CASSVNSADTQYF. CDR3 nucleotides: TGTGCCAGCAGCGTGAACTCGGCAGATACGCAGTATTTT.

This sequence joins TRBV27 and TRBJ1-6; 7 bases fit TRBD1. CDR3 size: 17 residues. Trimming at V came to 6 bases and at J to 6 bases, leaving 14 bases not matched to a gene. Germline V gives CDR1 MNHEY, CDR2 SMNVEV (reference sequence). CDR3 in amino acids: CASSPLDRVFFNSPLHF. CDR3 in DNA: TGTGCCAGCAGCCCTCTCGACAGGGTCTTTTTTAATTCACCCCTCCACTTT.

The V call is TRBV27, the J call TRBJ2-3; unclear D gene. With 4 bases removed from V and 2 bases from J, the gap between germline ends came to 22 bases. CDR1 is MNHEY and CDR2 is SMNVEV in the germline V gene (reference sequence). This CDR3 is 18 amino acids long. CDR3 loop: CASSSPQIRVQITDTQYF. The CDR3 DNA is TGTGCCAGCAGTTCCCCGCAGATCCGGGTCCAAATCACAGATACGCAGTATTTT.

This clone was counted a single time. The chain uses TRBV28 and TRBJ2-1; no firm D call. Trimming cost V 5 bases and J 3 bases, with 11 bases left between them. The CDR3 length is 14 residues. The V gene's germline CDR1 is MDHEN and CDR2 SYDVKM. As DNA, the CDR3 is TGTGCCAGCAGTCAAAGGCGGAGCTACAATGAGCAGTTCTTC. It specifies CASSQRRSYNEQFF.

This clone is a singleton in its sample. The chain joins TRBV5-8 to TRBJ2-2; possibly TRBD1 for D (6 bases). The length of the CDR3 is 13 residues. Germline V lookup: CDR1 SGHTS, CDR2 YDEGEE. Trimming removed 2 bases from V and 5 bases from J, with 7 bases in between. CDR3 region: CASSFGQTGELFF. The CDR3 DNA sequence: TGTGCCAGCAGCTTCGGACAGACCGGGGAGCTGTTTTTT.

The rearrangement links TRBV6-1 to TRBJ2-7, with 12 bases that match TRBD1. The CDR3 extends over 15 amino acids. The ends lost 6 bases at V and 3 bases at J; junction bases unmatched: 6. Germline V lookup: CDR1 MNHNS, CDR2 SASEGT. CDR3 sequence reads: CASRPGTGGDYEQYF. The CDR3 DNA sequence: TGTGCCAGCAGGCCCGGGACAGGGGGCGACTACGAGCAGTACTTC.

The chain recombines TRBV6-4 with TRBJ2-2; 10 nucleotides match TRBD2. This CDR3 has 15 amino acids. V was clipped by 5 bases and J by 5 bases; unmatched bases: 5. Germline CDR1 MRHNA, CDR2 SNTAGT. In DNA form, the CDR3 reads TGTGCCAGCAGTATGACTAGCGGGTCAACCGGGGAGCTGTTTTTT. Translated: CASSMTSGSTGELFF.

The chain has TRBV5-1 and TRBJ1-1; 11 bases agree with TRBD1. Per germline, CDR1 SGHRS and CDR2 YFSETQ. After removal of 4 bases from V and 4 bases from J, the junction contained 9 bases not matched to a gene. The CDR3 sequence is 16 residues long. The CDR3 DNA follows: TGCGCCAGCAGCACGGGGACAGGGGGAAGGAGCACTGAAGCTTTCTTT. This codes for CASSTGTGGRSTEAFF.

The gene calls are TRBV7-9 and TRBJ1-2, with D unresolved. V was shortened by 4 bases and J by 4 bases, with 16 bases between the two germline ends. Germline CDR1 and CDR2: SEHNR and FQNEAQ (reference sequence). The CDR3 totals 15 residues. As DNA, the CDR3 is TGTGCCAGCAGCTCCCACGACCCCAGACTCTATGGCTACACCTTC. This sequence encodes CASSSHDPRLYGYTF.

The chain links TRBV2 to TRBJ1-5, with D possibly TRBD1 on 5 matching bases. The CDR3 loop spans 15 amino acids. Germline CDR1 reads SNHLY; CDR2 reads FYNNEI. V shed 7 bases and J shed 2 bases, with 15 bases lying between them. In nucleotides, the CDR3 is TGTGCCAGCAATACGGACTGGGGCCGCAATCAGCCCCAGCATTTT. It translates to CASNTDWGRNQPQHF.

V gene TRBV7-6 combines with J gene TRBJ1-2, with a tentative D call TRBD1 (6 bases). CDR1 SGHVS and CDR2 FNYEAQ come from the germline V gene. The CDR3 totals 14 residues. V was shortened by 5 bases and J by 5 bases, with 15 bases between the two germline ends. CDR3 amino acids: CASSKSGTSYGYTF. The CDR3 DNA reads as TGTGCCAGCAGCAAATCCGGGACAAGTTATGGCTACACCTTC.

The chain is built from TRBV30 and TRBJ2-7; weak D call: TRBD2 (6 bases). This CDR3 has 12 residues. Trimming pared 6 bases from V and 2 bases from J, leaving 11 bases between. Germline lookup yields CDR1 GTSNPN and CDR2 SVGIG (reference sequence). The CDR3 loop is CACMRGPYEQYF. For the CDR3, the DNA is TGTGCCTGCATGCGGGGCCCCTACGAGCAGTACTTC.

J is TRBJ1-1 and V is TRBV5-4; 8 bases are a match to TRBD1. CDR3 size: 14 residues. With V trimmed by 4 bases and J by 4 bases, 6 bases remained unmatched. Germline values: CDR1 SGHNT, CDR2 YYREEE (reference sequence). The CDR3 is CASSRGTGGTEAFF. CDR3 DNA sequence: TGTGCCAGCAGCCGTGGGACAGGAGGCACTGAAGCTTTCTTT.

This rearrangement joins TRBV29-1 to TRBJ1-6; D may be TRBD1 (5 bases). Trimming removed 4 bases at V and 6 bases at J, with 10 bases between. The CDR3 sequence is 13 residues long. CDR1 and CDR2 (germline): SQVTM, ANQGSEA. CDR3 sequence (DNA): TGCAGCGTTGGTAGGACACGTAATTCACCCCTCCACTTT. Amino acids: CSVGRTRNSPLHF.

The CDR3 protein is CASSPKTHYEQYF. CDR3 sequence (DNA): TGTGCCAGCTCACCAAAGACACACTACGAGCAGTACTTC. The chain carries TRBV18 and TRBJ2-7; D remains unclear. The CDR3 is made up of 13 amino acids. The germline V gene has CDR1 KGHSH and CDR2 LQKENI. V lost 2 bases and J lost 3, with 8 bases in between.

The rearrangement joins TRBV30 to TRBJ1-5, with D tentatively TRBD1 (6 bases). The germline V and J ends were trimmed by 1 base and 7 bases, with 8 bases remaining between them. Germline assignment: CDR1 GTSNPN and CDR2 SVGIG (reference sequence). This CDR3 has 12 amino acids. Here the CDR3 reads CAWSEGQQPQHF. CDR3 nucleotides: TGTGCCTGGAGTGAGGGACAACAGCCCCAGCATTTT.

The gene calls are TRBV5-6 and TRBJ1-1, with D hard to call. V was clipped by 5 bases and J by 4 bases, with 12 bases between them. There are 13 residues in the CDR3. Germline loops: CDR1 SGHDT, CDR2 YYEEEE. The CDR3 nucleotides are TGTGCCAGCAGACCCAGTCGGAGCACTGAAGCTTTCTTT. It encodes CASRPSRSTEAFF.

CDR3 sequence reads: CASSLVPSGQETQYF. Written as DNA, the CDR3 is TGTGCCAGCAGCTTGGTTCCTAGCGGCCAAGAGACCCAGTACTTC. The J gene is TRBJ2-5, the V gene TRBV7-8, with 7 bases matching TRBD2. V was clipped by 3 bases and J by 1 base; unmatched bases: 5. The germline gives CDR1 SGHVS, CDR2 FQNEAQ. CDR3 size: 15 residues. Variable domain in full (rest from reference TRBV7-8 and TRBJ2-5): GAGVSQSPRYKVAKRGQDVALRCDPISGHVSLFWYQQALGQGPEFLTYFQNEAQLDKSGLPSDRFFAERPEGSVSTLKIQRTQQEDSAVYLCASSLVPSGQETQYFGPGTRLLVL.

The chain carries TRBV6-6 and TRBJ2-7; D unresolved. V gave up 4 bases and J gave up 1 base, with 14 bases separating them. CDR1 and CDR2 (germline): MNHNY, SVGAGI (reference sequence). The CDR3 consists of 15 residues. The CDR3 coding sequence is TGTGCCAGCAGTTTCTCGACCGTTGATTCCTACGAGCAGTACTTC. It specifies CASSFSTVDSYEQYF.

This sequence joins TRBV15 and TRBJ2-5, with 10 bases lining up with TRBD1. Trimming removed 6 bases from V and 3 bases from J; junction bases left unmatched: 4. The CDR3 is 14 residues long. CDR1 and CDR2 (germline): LNHNV, YYDKDF (reference sequence). CDR3 nucleotide sequence: TGTGCCACCAGTACGGGACAGGGGAAAGAGACCCAGTACTTC. It translates to CATSTGQGKETQYF.

This CDR3 is CASSFTGDGYTF. In nucleotides, the CDR3 is TGTGCCAGCAGTTTTACAGGGGATGGCTACACCTTC. V usage is TRBV28 and J usage is TRBJ1-2, with 7 bases matching TRBD1. The CDR3 is 12 amino acids. The germline CDR1 and CDR2 sequences are MDHEN and SYDVKM. The J segment lost 6 bases and the V segment lost 3 bases, leaving 1 base of the junction unmatched.

The CDR3 loop is CAISGLDRGNNEQYF. The CDR3 coding sequence is TGTGCCATCAGTGGGTTGGACAGGGGGAACAACGAGCAGTACTTC. The chain carries TRBV10-3 and TRBJ2-7, with TRBD1 matching 10 bases. Germline-derived CDR1 and CDR2 are ENHRY and SYGVKD. The CDR3 runs 15 residues. J lost 5 bases, V lost 4 bases, and 8 bases had no gene match.

The CDR3 sequence is CASSFLGNVYEQYF. CDR3 DNA sequence: TGTGCCAGCAGTTTCTTGGGGAATGTCTACGAGCAGTACTTC. The rearrangement uses TRBV27 and TRBJ2-7; D ambiguous. CDR1 and CDR2 from the germline V gene are MNHEY and SMNVEV (reference sequence). The CDR3 runs to 14 residues. Trimming cost V 3 bases and J 3 bases, with 12 bases left between them.

This rearrangement joins TRBV7-9 to TRBJ1-4; D not resolved. Trimming took 5 bases from V and 3 from J, leaving 10 bases between them. The CDR3 is made up of 14 amino acids. Germline V gene lookup returns CDR1 SEHNR and CDR2 FQNEAQ (reference sequence). The CDR3 spells CASSNSGANEKLFF. CDR3 bases: TGTGCCAGCAGCAACAGTGGTGCTAATGAAAAACTGTTTTTT.

The V gene is TRBV6-4, the J gene TRBJ1-6, with a tentative D call TRBD1 (6 bases). CDR1 is MRHNA, CDR2 SNTAGT, per germline. V lost 2 bases to trimming and J lost 5 bases, with 13 bases between them. The CDR3 sequence is 16 residues long. Here the CDR3 reads CASSDVRGPDNSPLHF. The CDR3 DNA is TGTGCCAGCAGTGACGTCCGGGGGCCCGATAATTCACCCCTCCACTTT.

V is TRBV27 and J is TRBJ2-1, with 9 bases aligning to TRBD1. In germline, CDR1 is MNHEY, CDR2 SMNVEV (reference sequence). The CDR3 length is 18 residues. V trimming: 6 bases; J trimming: 0 bases; junction bases outside the gene matches: 12. The CDR3 protein is CASSRRQGTGSSYNEQFF. CDR3 in DNA: TGTGCCAGCAGCCGTCGACAGGGGACAGGGAGCTCCTACAATGAGCAGTTCTTC.